A selection of T cell receptor beta chains follows, all from one sample in a study of Ad26.COV2.S vaccination and SARS-CoV-2 variants. Using immunoSEQ multiplex PCR, the repertoire was profiled, and TCRdb retains in-frame clones only, with some absent. Among 300,000 to 400,000 clones listed, around 87% were seen once. The source material was peripheral blood, sampled in a trial of Ad26.COV2.S vaccine versus placebo. These receptors all stem from a person aged 18-65 years who received the Ad26.COV2.S COVID-19 vaccine or a placebo. The CDR3 runs from the conserved cysteine through the conserved F or W. Each record gives: clone size, V gene, J gene, D gene, CDR3 protein, CDR3 DNA. The D gene is left open where the match is weak. Clone size is shown for a subset of rows, as once, few, many or a class of expanded clone.

>.|TRBV5-1|TRBJ2-3|TRBD1
CASSRRGQEGDTQYF
TGCGCCAGCAGCCGCCGGGGACAGGAAGGAGATACGCAGTATTTT
>.|TRBV9|TRBJ2-7|TRBD1
CASSTPGTGYTEQYF
TGTGCCAGCAGCACCCCGGGGACAGGGTACACCGAGCAGTACTTC
>.|TRBV4-2|TRBJ1-2|TRBD1
CASSQAHRQGAYGYTF
TGTGCCAGCAGCCAAGCGCATAGACAGGGGGCCTATGGCTACACCTTC
>.|TRBV10-3|TRBJ1-2|.
CAISEGDNYGYTF
TGTGCCATCAGTGAGGGTGATAACTATGGCTACACCTTC
>.|TRBV28|TRBJ1-1|TRBD1
CASRIDRGNTEAFF
TGTGCCAGCAGGATCGACAGGGGAAACACTGAAGCTTTCTTT
>.|TRBV29-1|TRBJ2-1|.
CSVVVIGGNEQFF
TGCAGCGTTGTGGTTATAGGTGGTAATGAGCAGTTCTTC
>.|TRBV21-1|TRBJ1-1|.
CASSVRSLGDTEAFF
TGTGCCAGCAGCGTCCGTAGTCTGGGGGACACTGAAGCTTTCTTT
>.|TRBV3-1/TRBV3-2|TRBJ2-3|.
CASSQQDYLLIDTQYF
TGTGCCAGCAGCCAACAGGACTACCTACTGATAGATACGCAGTATTTT
>once|TRBV5-1|TRBJ1-6|.
CASSLVRGNSPLHF
TGCGCCAGCAGCTTGGTACGGGGTAATTCACCCCTCCACTTT
>.|TRBV30|TRBJ2-7|.
CAWSVVSGNLYEQYF
TGTGCCTGGAGTGTAGTGTCAGGGAATCTCTACGAGCAGTACTTC
>.|TRBV5-6|TRBJ1-2|.
CASSSRRGGGGYTF
TGTGCCAGCAGCTCCCGAAGAGGGGGTGGTGGCTACACCTTC
>few|TRBV7-9|TRBJ1-1|.
CASSGTGIEAFF
TGTGCCAGCAGCGGTACAGGGATTGAAGCTTTCTTT
>many|TRBV6-2/TRBV6-3|TRBJ1-1|.
CASSYSSGTVRMNTEAFF
TGTGCCAGCAGTTACTCGTCCGGGACCGTGAGGATGAACACTGAAGCTTTCTTT
>.|TRBV6-5|TRBJ2-3|.
CASSYSGFSRSDTQYF
TGTGCCAGCAGTTACTCGGGATTTTCCCGGTCAGATACGCAGTATTTT
>few|TRBV12-3/TRBV12-4|TRBJ2-7|.
CASGTSYEQYF
TGTGCCAGCGGGACCTCCTACGAGCAGTACTTC
>.|TRBV2|TRBJ2-5|.
CASNQEKETQYF
TGTGCCAGCAACCAAGAGAAAGAGACCCAGTACTTC
>.|TRBV7-8|TRBJ2-5|TRBD1
CASSWTGGGEETQYF
TGTGCCAGCAGTTGGACAGGGGGGGGTGAAGAGACCCAGTACTTC
>.|TRBV5-6|TRBJ1-5|.
CASTAADQPQHF
TGTGCCAGCACCGCCGCGGATCAGCCCCAGCATTTT
>.|TRBV6-1|TRBJ2-5|TRBD2
CASSDSGAWETQYF
TGTGCCAGCAGTGACAGCGGGGCTTGGGAGACCCAGTACTTC
>.|TRBV6-5|TRBJ2-2|TRBD1
CASSQQGVSGELFF
TGTGCCAGCAGTCAACAGGGGGTCTCCGGGGAGCTGTTTTTT
>.|TRBV5-6|TRBJ1-2|TRBD1
CASSAMTGAGYTF
TGTGCCAGCAGCGCGATGACAGGGGCGGGCTACACCTTC
>.|TRBV12-2|TRBJ2-1|.
CASRFLFRDRIYNEQFF
TGTGCAAGTCGCTTCCTATTCCGGGACAGGATCTACAATGAGCAGTTCTTC
>.|TRBV14|TRBJ2-1|.
CASSQQGWSEQFF
TGTGCCAGCAGCCAACAGGGATGGAGTGAGCAGTTCTTC
>.|TRBV6-5|TRBJ2-2|.
CASKTGLGTGELFF
TGTGCCAGCAAAACGGGTTTAGGCACCGGGGAGCTGTTTTTT
>.|TRBV30|TRBJ1-2|.
CAWTRGGFGYTF
TGTGCCTGGACCAGGGGAGGGTTTGGCTACACCTTC
>.|TRBV4-1|TRBJ2-3|.
CASSQGPFSKGSTDTQYF
TGCGCCAGCAGCCAAGGCCCTTTTTCGAAGGGGAGCACAGATACGCAGTATTTT
>.|TRBV6-5|TRBJ2-5|TRBD1
CASSYLQGAGGETQYF
TGTGCCAGCAGTTACTTACAGGGGGCTGGAGGGGAGACCCAGTACTTC
>once|TRBV7-3|TRBJ1-1|.
CASSLAGMNTEAFF
TGTGCCAGCAGCTTAGCAGGCATGAACACTGAAGCTTTCTTT
>few|TRBV4-2|TRBJ1-2|TRBD1
CASSDPTGGRYGYTF
TGTGCCAGCAGCGATCCGACAGGGGGGAGATATGGCTACACCTTC
>.|TRBV5-5|TRBJ2-1|TRBD1
CASRGTGSSRYNEQFF
TGTGCCAGCAGAGGGACAGGGTCGAGTCGGTACAATGAGCAGTTCTTC
>.|TRBV14|TRBJ1-1|.
CASSPPGPTEAFF
TGTGCCAGCAGCCCCCCTGGGCCCACTGAAGCTTTCTTT
>.|TRBV19|TRBJ2-1|TRBD2
CASSPTSGGAHEQFF
TGTGCCAGTAGTCCTACTAGCGGGGGGGCCCATGAGCAGTTCTTC
>.|TRBV4-3|TRBJ2-2|.
CASSQQQINTGELFF
TGCGCCAGCAGCCAACAACAGATTAACACCGGGGAGCTGTTTTTT
>few|TRBV7-9|TRBJ2-2|TRBD1
CASRSGQGNVGELFF
TGTGCCAGCAGATCGGGACAGGGAAATGTCGGGGAGCTGTTTTTT
>.|TRBV27|TRBJ1-6|.
CASSLNRAASPLHF
TGTGCCAGCAGTTTAAACAGGGCAGCCTCACCCCTCCACTTT
>once|TRBV5-5|TRBJ1-4|.
CASSSILNDEKLFF
TGTGCCAGCAGCTCCATTCTTAATGATGAAAAACTGTTTTTT
>once|TRBV4-3|TRBJ1-2|.
CASSQVWRSNYGYTF
TGCGCCAGCAGCCAAGTCTGGCGGTCTAACTATGGCTACACCTTC
>.|TRBV5-1|TRBJ2-7|.
CASSMDRAGEREQYF
TGCGCCAGCAGCATGGACCGAGCGGGCGAAAGGGAGCAGTACTTC
>.|TRBV29-1|TRBJ1-1|.
CSVEGEGRGYTEAFF
TGCAGCGTTGAAGGGGAGGGCAGGGGATACACTGAAGCTTTCTTT
>once|TRBV11-2|TRBJ1-2|TRBD1
CASSKISGTGYGYTF
TGTGCCAGCAGTAAAATATCCGGGACAGGCTATGGCTACACCTTC
>.|TRBV7-2|TRBJ2-5|TRBD2
CASSLRVVLAGDQETQYF
TGTGCCAGCAGCTTACGGGTGGTACTAGCGGGAGACCAAGAGACCCAGTACTTC
>.|TRBV5-1|TRBJ2-7|.
CASNFDSSYEQYF
TGCGCCAGCAACTTCGACAGCTCCTACGAGCAGTACTTC
>.|TRBV12-3/TRBV12-4|TRBJ2-1|.
CASSLIPSDEQFF
TGTGCCAGCAGTTTAATTCCCAGCGATGAGCAGTTCTTC
>.|TRBV5-1|TRBJ1-1|TRBD1
CASRTGQNTEAFF
TGCGCCAGCCGGACAGGACAGAACACTGAAGCTTTCTTT
>.|TRBV6-5|TRBJ1-1|.
CASSYLSSGAEAFF
TGTGCCAGCAGTTATCTTTCCTCCGGGGCTGAAGCTTTCTTT
>few|TRBV6-5|TRBJ1-1|.
CASSWEGMNTEAFF
TGTGCCAGCAGTTGGGAGGGAATGAACACTGAAGCTTTCTTT
>.|TRBV19|TRBJ2-2|TRBD2
CASTQRELVNGELFF
TGTGCCAGTACTCAGCGGGAGCTAGTGAACGGGGAGCTGTTTTTT
>.|TRBV4-3|TRBJ2-7|.
CASSQEGHFYEQYF
TGCGCCAGCAGCCAAGAAGGACACTTCTACGAGCAGTACTTC
>.|TRBV9|TRBJ1-4|.
CASSVAPGLGRNEKLFF
TGTGCCAGCAGCGTAGCGCCTGGGTTAGGGAGAAATGAAAAACTGTTTTTT
>.|TRBV4-2|TRBJ2-7|.
CASSQIGRRYEQYF
TGTGCCAGCAGCCAGATAGGCCGAAGATACGAGCAGTACTTC
>once|TRBV9|TRBJ2-7|TRBD1
CASSAGGQGAYEQYF
TGTGCCAGCAGCGCCGGGGGACAGGGTGCCTACGAGCAGTACTTC
>.|TRBV30|TRBJ1-1|.
CAWSVLAGNPEAFF
TGTGCCTGGAGTGTACTCGCCGGGAACCCTGAAGCTTTCTTT
>.|TRBV6-5|TRBJ1-4|.
CASSYFNNRNEKLFF
TGTGCCAGCAGTTACTTTAACAATAGAAATGAAAAACTGTTTTTT
>.|TRBV7-8|TRBJ1-4|TRBD1
CASRPEDRGNEKLFF
TGTGCCAGCAGGCCGGAGGACAGGGGCAATGAAAAACTGTTTTTT